This T cell receptor (beta chain) was identified in a study of early T cells in non-severe SARS-CoV-2 infection (dated by TCRdb to 2020 to 2023). In the study overall: Bulk RNA from unsorted whole blood was used for TCR sequencing, so alpha and beta chains could not be paired.

This was a case-control study nested in a cohort of healthcare workers in London, UK, who had nasopharyngeal swab PCR tests and blood samples taken every week. Between 23 and 31 March 2020, the week of the UK lockdown, healthcare workers were enrolled and then followed up weekly for as long as 16 weeks. The germline V gene gives CDR1 as SQVTM and CDR2 as ANQGSEA. Germline trimming: 4 bases from V, 11 bases from J; junction bases outside gene matches: 17. The CDR3 starts with the cysteine, ends with the phenylalanine, and has 15 residues. The retained sequence is limited to the CDR3, 45 bases, with the frame set at the first base. Study-level results and caveats: VDJdb matching was skewed toward anti-spike CD8 responses and likely underestimated virus-specific expansions by missing private and CD4 specificities.

Library preparation was by 5' RACE. Sequencing used a NextSeq 500. To correct for sequencing error and PCR bias, the TCR library protocol tagged individual cDNA molecules with unique molecular identifiers. Sequencing covered both TCR alpha and beta chains, and within each sample the abundances of alpha and beta sequences were tightly co-correlated. On the study's bioinformatics: Decombinator V4 was used to annotate the V gene, J gene and CDR3 of the TCR sequences. TCRs were defined as expanded if a significant change between any two time points was detected under a Poisson model with p below 0.0001. TCR abundances were normalised to the total number of TCRs sequenced in each sample and reported as counts per million. MAIT TCRs were defined by TRAV1-2 paired with TRAJ12, TRAJ20 or TRAJ33, and iNKT TCRs by TRAV10 paired with TRAJ18. VDJdb, accessed on 1 November 2021, was searched for TCRs annotated for CMV, EBV and SARS-CoV-2, and TCRs annotated for more than one antigen were excluded. Through fastp at Q25 and MiXCR, TCRdb rebuilt clones from the public reads, retaining in-frame beta chains. Merged by CDR3 protein, the rows form single entries marked with the most common genes and DNA. TCRdb's processing, not the authors' own work, is the source of the V and J calls. This sample comprises about 22,000 distinct CDR3 sequences, approximately 5% of them detected only once. Of the sample, 16% falls within the top ten clones.

On this clonotype: Its cognate antigen has yet to be identified. A clone one base away is much larger, so this may be a read error.

Sample: whole blood. This TCR derives from an adult who was a healthcare worker with PCR-confirmed SARS-CoV-2 infection or an uninfected control (not recorded which). The rearranged chain carries TRBV29-1 and TRBJ1-1, with 9 junctional bases fitting TRBD1. The nucleotides read TGCAGCGTTGTGTCTTCGGGACAGGGAGCCAGGGGGGCTTTCTTT. Translation gives CSVVSSGQGARGAFF.